The 3 T cell receptor beta chains in this list originate from one sample, sequenced in a study of pediatric ulcerative colitis. Generated by immunoSEQ multiplex PCR, the TCRdb table keeps only in-frame clones and is missing some. Among about 36,000 clones listed, roughly 85% were seen once. Specimen: blood. Receptor source: a girl aged 10-17 years with moderate ulcerative colitis.

The genes are TRBV25-1 and TRBJ1-4; D might be TRBD1 (6 bases). From germline, CDR1 is MGHDK and CDR2 SYGVNS. CDR3 length: 12 residues. V was cut by 6 bases and J by 8 bases, with 10 bases left in between. The CDR3 here is CASREGGEKLFF. The DNA of the CDR3 is TGTGCCAGCAGAGAAGGGGGAGAAAAACTGTTTTTT. The full variable domain, rest sourced from reference TRBV25-1 and TRBJ1-4, is EADIYQTPRYLVIGTGKKITLECSQTMGHDKMYWYQQDPGMELHLIHYSYGVNSTEKGDLSSESTVSRIRTEHFPLTLESARPSHTSQYLCASREGGEKLFFGSGTQLSVL.

The gene calls are TRBV7-9 and TRBJ2-5; the match to TRBD2 covers 12 bases. The length of the CDR3 is 15 residues. Trimming cost V 6 bases and J 3 bases; bases outside gene matches: 5. CDR1 and CDR2 from the germline V gene are SEHNR and FQNEAQ (reference sequence). CDR3 region: CASSRLAGVKETQYF. The CDR3 DNA follows: TGTGCCAGCAGTAGACTAGCGGGGGTTAAAGAGACCCAGTACTTC.

This rearrangement joins TRBV29-1 to TRBJ2-7; D possibly corresponds to TRBD2 (6 bases). Germline CDR1 SQVTM, CDR2 ANQGSEA. CDR3 length: 17 residues. Trimming shortened V by 5 bases and J by 0 bases, and 23 bases separated the two germline ends. CDR3 protein: CSVYKPDLAASSYEQYF. CDR3 sequence (DNA): TGCAGCGTTTATAAGCCAGATTTAGCGGCTAGCTCCTACGAGCAGTACTTC.